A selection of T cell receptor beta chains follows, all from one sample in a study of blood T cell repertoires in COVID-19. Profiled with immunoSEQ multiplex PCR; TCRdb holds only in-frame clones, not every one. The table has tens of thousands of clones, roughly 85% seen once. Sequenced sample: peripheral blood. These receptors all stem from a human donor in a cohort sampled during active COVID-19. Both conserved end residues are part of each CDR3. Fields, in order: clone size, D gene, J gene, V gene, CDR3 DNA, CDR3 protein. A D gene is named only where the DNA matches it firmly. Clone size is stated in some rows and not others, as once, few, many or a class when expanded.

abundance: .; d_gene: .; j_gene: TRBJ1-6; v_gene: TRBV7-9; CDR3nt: TGTGCCAGCAGCTTAGGTTCCGGACATACGATTAATTCACCCCTCCACTTT; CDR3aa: CASSLGSGHTINSPLHF
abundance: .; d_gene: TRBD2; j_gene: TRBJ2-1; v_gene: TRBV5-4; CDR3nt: TGTGCCAGCGGCCGGACTAGCGGTATGTACAATGAGCAGTTCTTC; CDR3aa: CASGRTSGMYNEQFF
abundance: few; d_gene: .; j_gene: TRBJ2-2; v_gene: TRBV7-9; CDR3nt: TGTGCCAGCAGCTTAGGAGTAACGGCCGGGGAGCTGTTTTTT; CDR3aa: CASSLGVTAGELFF
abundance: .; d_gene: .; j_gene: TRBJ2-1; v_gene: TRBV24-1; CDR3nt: TGTGCCACCAGTGATCCCGGGACAGAGCAGTTCTTC; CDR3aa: CATSDPGTEQFF
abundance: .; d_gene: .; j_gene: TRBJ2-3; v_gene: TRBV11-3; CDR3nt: TGTGCCAGCAGCTTAGGAGCGGCGGCTAGCACAGATACGCAGTATTTT; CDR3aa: CASSLGAAASTDTQYF
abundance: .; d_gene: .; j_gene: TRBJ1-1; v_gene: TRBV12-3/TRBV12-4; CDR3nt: TGTGCCAGCCTTAATAGGGGCGAAGCTTTCTTT; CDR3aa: CASLNRGEAFF
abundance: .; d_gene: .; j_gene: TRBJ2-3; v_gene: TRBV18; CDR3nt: TGTGCCAGCTCACCCTCCACAGGGTCTAGCACAGATACGCAGTATTTT; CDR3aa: CASSPSTGSSTDTQYF
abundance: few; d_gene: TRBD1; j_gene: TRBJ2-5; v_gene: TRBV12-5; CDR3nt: TGTGCTAGTCATACAGGGGTTACATCACGGGAGACCCAGTACTTC; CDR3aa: CASHTGVTSRETQYF
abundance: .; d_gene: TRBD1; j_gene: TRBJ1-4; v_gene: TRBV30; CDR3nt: TGTGCCTGGCTGGGACAGGCTAATGAAAAACTGTTTTTT; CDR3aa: CAWLGQANEKLFF
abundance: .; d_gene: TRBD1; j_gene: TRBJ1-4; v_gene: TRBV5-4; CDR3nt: TGTGCCAGCAGCTTGTCGACAGGGACTAATGAAAAACTGTTTTTT; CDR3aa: CASSLSTGTNEKLFF
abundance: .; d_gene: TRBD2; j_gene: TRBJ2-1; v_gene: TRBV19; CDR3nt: TGTGCCAGTGAGAGCGGGAGCTCCTACAATGAGCAGTTCTTC; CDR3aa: CASESGSSYNEQFF
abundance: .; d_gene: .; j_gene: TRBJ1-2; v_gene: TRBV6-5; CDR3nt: TGTGCCAGCAGTTACAAGGGGGTAGGAGCTAACTATGGCTACACCTTC; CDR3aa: CASSYKGVGANYGYTF
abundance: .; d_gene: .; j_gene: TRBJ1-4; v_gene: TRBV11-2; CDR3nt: TGTGCCAGCAGCTCAGCAGGGGCCGAGGGTGAAAAACTGTTTTTT; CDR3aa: CASSSAGAEGEKLFF
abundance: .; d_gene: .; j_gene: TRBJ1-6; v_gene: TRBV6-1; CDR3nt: TGTGCCAGCAGTGAGATTAGGGGAGGATCACCCCTCCACTTT; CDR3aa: CASSEIRGGSPLHF
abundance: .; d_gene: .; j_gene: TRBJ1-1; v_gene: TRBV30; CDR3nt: TGTGCCTGGAGTGTAAGTTCCAGGGATAACACTGAAGCTTTCTTT; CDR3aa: CAWSVSSRDNTEAFF
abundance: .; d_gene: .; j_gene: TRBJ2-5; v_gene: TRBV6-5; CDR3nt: TGTGCCAGCAGTAATCCTAGCGTGCGAGAGACCCAGTACTTC; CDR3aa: CASSNPSVRETQYF
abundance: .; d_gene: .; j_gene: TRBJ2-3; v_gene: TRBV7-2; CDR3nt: TGTGCCAGCAGCCTGAGCACAGATACGCAGTATTTT; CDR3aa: CASSLSTDTQYF
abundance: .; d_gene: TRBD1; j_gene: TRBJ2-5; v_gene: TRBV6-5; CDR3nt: TGTGCCAGCAGTTACCGTGGACAGGGAGGAGAGACCCAGTACTTC; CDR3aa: CASSYRGQGGETQYF
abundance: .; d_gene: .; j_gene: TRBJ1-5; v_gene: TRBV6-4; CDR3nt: TGTGCCAGCAGTGAGTCCGGGGAGGGCAATCAGCCCCAGCATTTT; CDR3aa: CASSESGEGNQPQHF
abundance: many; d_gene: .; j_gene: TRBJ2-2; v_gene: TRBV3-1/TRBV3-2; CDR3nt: TGTGCCAGCAGCCCCCCTCGGTCGCTTATGTCGGAGCTGTTTTTT; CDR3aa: CASSPPRSLMSELFF
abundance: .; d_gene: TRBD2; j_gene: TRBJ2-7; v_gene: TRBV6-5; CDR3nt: TGTGCCAGCAGTTGGGGCGGGAGTTCTCGCGAGCAGTACTTC; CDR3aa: CASSWGGSSREQYF
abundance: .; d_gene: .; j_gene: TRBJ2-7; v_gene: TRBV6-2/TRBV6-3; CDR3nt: TGTGCCAGCAGTCGCGACAGGTCCTACGAGCAGTACTTC; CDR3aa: CASSRDRSYEQYF
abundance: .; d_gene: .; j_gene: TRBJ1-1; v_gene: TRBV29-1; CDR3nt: TGCAGCGTTGGGTACGGTGGGAACACTGAAGCTTTCTTT; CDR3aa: CSVGYGGNTEAFF
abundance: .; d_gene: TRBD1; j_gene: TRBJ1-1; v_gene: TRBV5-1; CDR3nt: TGCGCCAGCAGGGTCCAGGGGGATCTGTCTGAAGCTTTCTTT; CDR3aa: CASRVQGDLSEAFF
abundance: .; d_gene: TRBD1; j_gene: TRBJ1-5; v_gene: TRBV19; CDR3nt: TGTGCCAGTAGTAGGGGCGGACAGGGCAATCAGCCCCAGCATTTT; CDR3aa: CASSRGGQGNQPQHF
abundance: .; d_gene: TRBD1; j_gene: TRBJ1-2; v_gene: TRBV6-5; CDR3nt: TGTGCCAGCAGTTATTCGGACAGGGCCCCGGGTGGCTACACCTTC; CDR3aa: CASSYSDRAPGGYTF
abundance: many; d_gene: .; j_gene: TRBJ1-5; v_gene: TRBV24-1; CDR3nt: TGTGCCACCAGTGATTTTTGGGGGCCTCAGCCCCAGCATTTT; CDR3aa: CATSDFWGPQPQHF
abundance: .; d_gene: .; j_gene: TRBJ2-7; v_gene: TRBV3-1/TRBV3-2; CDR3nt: TGTGCCAGCAGCCAATCCGGGACATCCCACGAGCAGTACTTC; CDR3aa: CASSQSGTSHEQYF
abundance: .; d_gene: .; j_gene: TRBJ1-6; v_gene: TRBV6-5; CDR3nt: TGTGCCAGCAGTTACGCAGCGAATTCACCCCTCCACTTT; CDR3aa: CASSYAANSPLHF
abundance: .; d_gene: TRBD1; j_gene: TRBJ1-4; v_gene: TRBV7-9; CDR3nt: TGTGCCAGCAGCTGGGGACAGGGAGAGGAAAAACTGTTTTTT; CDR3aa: CASSWGQGEEKLFF
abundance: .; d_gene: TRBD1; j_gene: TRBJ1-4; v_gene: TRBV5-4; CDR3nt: TGTGCCAGCAGCTTGGTGGGGACAGGGGGAAAACTGTTTTTT; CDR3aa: CASSLVGTGGKLFF
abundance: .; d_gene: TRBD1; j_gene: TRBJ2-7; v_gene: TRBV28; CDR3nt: TGTGCCAGCACCCTCGGACAGGACAGCTCCTACGAGCAGTACTTC; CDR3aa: CASTLGQDSSYEQYF
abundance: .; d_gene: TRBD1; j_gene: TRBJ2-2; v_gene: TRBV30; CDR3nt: TGTGCCTGGAGTGAGGGGACAGGGGCCCGATTGTTTTTT; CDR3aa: CAWSEGTGARLFF
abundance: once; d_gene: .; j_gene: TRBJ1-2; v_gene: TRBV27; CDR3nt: TGTGCCAGCAGTCCGATCCACGGGGGAAGGGTTAACTATGGCTACACCTTC; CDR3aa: CASSPIHGGRVNYGYTF
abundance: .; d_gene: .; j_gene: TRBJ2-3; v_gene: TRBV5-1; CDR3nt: TGCGCCAGCAGCTTGGACGGAGGTCCTTGGGATACGCAGTATTTT; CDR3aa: CASSLDGGPWDTQYF
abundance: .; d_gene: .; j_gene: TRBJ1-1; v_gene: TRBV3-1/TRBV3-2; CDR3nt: TGTGCCAGCAGCAGGGGAGGGGACACTGAAGCTTTCTTT; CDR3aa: CASSRGGDTEAFF
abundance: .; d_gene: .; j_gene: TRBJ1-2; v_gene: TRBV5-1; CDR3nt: TGCGCCAGCAGCTTGGCCGCTAGAGGTGGCTACACCTTC; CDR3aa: CASSLAARGGYTF
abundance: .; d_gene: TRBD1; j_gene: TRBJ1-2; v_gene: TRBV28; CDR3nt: TGTGCCAGCAGTTGGACTCAGGGGGCGAGCTATGGCTACACCTTC; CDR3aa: CASSWTQGASYGYTF
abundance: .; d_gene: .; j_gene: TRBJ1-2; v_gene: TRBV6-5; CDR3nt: TGTGCCAGCAGTTACTCGGGGGAGGGAGGTGGCTACACCTTC; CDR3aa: CASSYSGEGGGYTF
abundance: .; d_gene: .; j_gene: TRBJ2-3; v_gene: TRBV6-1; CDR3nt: TGTGCCAGCAGTGAACTGGGCGTCTCAGATACGCAGTATTTT; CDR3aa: CASSELGVSDTQYF
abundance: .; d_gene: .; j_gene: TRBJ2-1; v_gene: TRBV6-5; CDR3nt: TGTGCCAGTGGGCTAGCTACCTACAATGAGCAGTTCTTC; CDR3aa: CASGLATYNEQFF
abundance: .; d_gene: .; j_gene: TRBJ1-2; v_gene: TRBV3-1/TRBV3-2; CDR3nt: TGTGCCAGCAGCCAGGACCTCAGGGCCGCTAACTATGGCTACACCTTC; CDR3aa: CASSQDLRAANYGYTF
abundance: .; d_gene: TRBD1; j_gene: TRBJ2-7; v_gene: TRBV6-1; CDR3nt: TGTGCCAGCAGTGAGGGACAGGATTACTACGAGCAGTACTTC; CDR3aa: CASSEGQDYYEQYF
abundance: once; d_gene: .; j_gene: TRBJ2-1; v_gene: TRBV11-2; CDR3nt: TGTGCCAGCAGCTCGTCCGGGACTCGGGGAGTCGATGAGCAGTTCTTC; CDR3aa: CASSSSGTRGVDEQFF
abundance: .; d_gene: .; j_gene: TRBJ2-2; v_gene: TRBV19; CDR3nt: TGTGCCAGTAAGAAATCCGGGACTAACACCGGGGAGCTGTTTTTT; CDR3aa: CASKKSGTNTGELFF
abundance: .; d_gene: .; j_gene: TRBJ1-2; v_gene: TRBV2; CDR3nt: TGTGCCAGCACGTTGTCGGGGATCTATGGCTACACCTTC; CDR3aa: CASTLSGIYGYTF
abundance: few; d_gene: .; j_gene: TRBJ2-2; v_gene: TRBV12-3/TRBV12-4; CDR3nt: TGTGCCAGCAGCCAGGGTGTAGCGGAGCTGTTTTTT; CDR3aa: CASSQGVAELFF
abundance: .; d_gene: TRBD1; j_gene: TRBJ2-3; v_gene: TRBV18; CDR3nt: TGTGCCAGCTCACCTACGACGGGACAGGGGATTATAGATACGCAGTATTTT; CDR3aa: CASSPTTGQGIIDTQYF
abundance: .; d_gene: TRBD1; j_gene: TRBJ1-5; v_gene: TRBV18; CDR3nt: TGTGCCAGCTCATCCTCCGGGACAGGGAATAGCAATCAGCCCCAGCATTTT; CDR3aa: CASSSSGTGNSNQPQHF
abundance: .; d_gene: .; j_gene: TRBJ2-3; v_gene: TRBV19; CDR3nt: TGTGCCAGTAGTATTGGTGACTTCGACTCCACAGATACGCAGTATTTT; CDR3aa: CASSIGDFDSTDTQYF
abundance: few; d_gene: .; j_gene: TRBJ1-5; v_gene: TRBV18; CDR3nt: TGTGCCAGCTCACCAGCGGATGACCAGCCCCAGCATTTT; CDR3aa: CASSPADDQPQHF
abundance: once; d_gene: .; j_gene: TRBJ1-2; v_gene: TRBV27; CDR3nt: TGTGCCAGCAGTTACCTCCTAGGGGCACTGAACTATGGCTACACCTTC; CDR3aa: CASSYLLGALNYGYTF